This is a list of T cell receptor beta chains from one sample in a study of T cell repertoires in cytomegalovirus infection. TCRdb redid the calling of the reads with MiXCR, one entry per CDR3 protein. The table shows roughly 320,000 distinct CDR3 sequences, with around a tenth occurring only once. Sample: PBMCs. The receptors here all came from a human donor in good health (CMV status not recorded). Some clones in this sample may be carry-over from other donors' samples. CDR3s include the opening cysteine and the closing phenylalanine or tryptophan. A D gene is named only where the DNA matches it firmly. Size is stated for part of the rows, as once, few or many counts, or as a class when the clone is expanded.

TRBJ2-3 | - | - | TRBV6-2/TRBV6-3 | TGTGCCAGCAGACAGGAACCTAGCACAGATACGCAGTATTTT | CASRQEPSTDTQYF
TRBJ2-2 | - | many | TRBV19 | TGTGCCGCAGGGGGACTAGTGAACACCGGGGAGCTGTTTTTT | CAAGGLVNTGELFF
TRBJ1-2 | - | many | TRBV7-2 | TGTGCCAGCAGCGTGGCCAGCCAATATGGCTACACCTTC | CASSVASQYGYTF
TRBJ2-1 | - | many | TRBV4-2 | TGTGCCAGCAGCCAAGGGGATATTACCTACAATGAGCAGTTCTTC | CASSQGDITYNEQFF
TRBJ1-4 | - | many | TRBV4-1 | TGCGCCAGCAGCCAAGGGGGTTGGGATAATGAAAAACTGTTTTTT | CASSQGGWDNEKLFF
TRBJ1-1 | - | many | TRBV7-2 | TGTGCCAGCAGCCCAGGGTTTAACACTGAAGCTTTCTTT | CASSPGFNTEAFF
TRBJ2-3 | TRBD2 | few | TRBV11-2 | TGTGCCAGCAGCTACTCCTCCGGGGGGGCGACAGATACGCAGTATTTT | CASSYSSGGATDTQYF
TRBJ1-3 | - | many | TRBV7-2 | TGTGCCAGCAGCTCCTATAGCGGGGGGACACTTGGAAACACCATATATTTT | CASSSYSGGTLGNTIYF
TRBJ1-2 | - | - | TRBV7-2 | TGTGCCAGCGGCCGGGACGTAGCTAACTATGACTACACCTTC | CASGRDVANYDYTF
TRBJ2-4 | TRBD2 | - | TRBV28 | TGTGCCAGCAGTTTAGCGGGAGGTCCCAAAAACATTCAGTACTTC | CASSLAGGPKNIQYF
TRBJ2-7 | - | many | TRBV20-1 | TGCAGTGCTAGATCCCCCGGACAGGATAACCTGGGGCTAGCGTTGAGTCAGTACGAGCAGTACTTC | CSARSPGQDNLGLALSQYEQYF
TRBJ2-7 | TRBD1 | few | TRBV20-1 | TGCAGTGCTAGGTACAGGGGGCATAACGAGCAGTACTTC | CSARYRGHNEQYF
TRBJ2-3 | - | many | TRBV27 | TGTGCCAGCAGTTTGGTCAAGACAGCGGGTCAGACAGATACGCAGTATTTT | CASSLVKTAGQTDTQYF
TRBJ2-1 | - | once | TRBV2 | TGTGCCAGCAGTGATTACAACAATGAGCAGTTCTTC | CASSDYNNEQFF
TRBJ2-1 | - | few | TRBV15 | TGTGCCACCAGCAGAGTCACTAGACAGGAACCCAGCTCCTACAATGAGCAGTTCTTC | CATSRVTRQEPSSYNEQFF
TRBJ2-2 | - | - | TRBV28 | TGTGCCAGCAGTTTATTCAGTTCCAACACCGGGGAGCTGTTTTTT | CASSLFSSNTGELFF
TRBJ1-2 | - | few | TRBV5-1 | TGCGCCAGCAGCTTGTCCGATTGGGGTGCCTCTAACTATGGCTACACCTTC | CASSLSDWGASNYGYTF
TRBJ2-2 | - | many | TRBV29-1 | TGCAGCGCGGCGGGGCTAGCGAAGAACACCGGGGAGCTGTTTTTT | CSAAGLAKNTGELFF
TRBJ1-6 | - | many | TRBV7-9 | TGTGCCAGCAGCCCCCCGGGACGAGAGAATTCACCCCTCCACTTT | CASSPPGRENSPLHF
TRBJ2-7 | TRBD2 | few | TRBV19 | TGTGCCAGTAGTGCTGGAGCGGGGGCCTACGAGCAGTACTTC | CASSAGAGAYEQYF
TRBJ1-2 | - | many | TRBV7-9 | TGTGCCAGCAGCTTAGATGGTAGGGGCTATGGCTACACCTTC | CASSLDGRGYGYTF
TRBJ1-4 | - | many | TRBV7-6 | TGTGCCAGCAGCTCGGGCAGCTCAACTAATGAAAAACTGTTTTTT | CASSSGSSTNEKLFF
TRBJ2-7 | - | - | TRBV6-2/TRBV6-3 | TGTGCCAGCAGTAACGTCGGTGACTACGAGCAGTACTTC | CASSNVGDYEQYF
TRBJ1-6 | - | many | TRBV19 | TGTGCCAGTCCGGGACACTATAATTCACCCCTCCACTTT | CASPGHYNSPLHF
TRBJ2-1 | - | - | TRBV19 | TGTGCCAGTAACCAGGGGCTAGCTTCCTACAATGAGCAGTTCTTC | CASNQGLASYNEQFF
TRBJ2-1 | - | - | TRBV19 | TGTGCCAGTAGTATATCCGGGACGTACTACAATGAGCAGTTCTTC | CASSISGTYYNEQFF
TRBJ2-2 | - | - | TRBV6-2/TRBV6-3 | TGTGCCAGCAGTCCCCCTGGGCTACAAAACACCGGGGAGCTGTTTTTT | CASSPPGLQNTGELFF
TRBJ1-4 | - | - | TRBV19 | TGTGCCAGTAACCCCCCCCGGACCCCGACTGGGGCTAATGAAAAACTGTTTTTT | CASNPPRTPTGANEKLFF
TRBJ1-2 | - | - | TRBV10-3 | TGTGCCATCAGTGATCCCCAGGGGAATTATGGCTACACCTTC | CAISDPQGNYGYTF